This T cell receptor beta chain was profiled in a study of T cells in Graves' hyperthyroidism and ophthalmopathy. There were TCR beta CDR3 regions amplified from RNA transcripts. An initial round of RT-PCR targeting the TCR CDR3 relied on the HTBI primer set. Each CDR3 protein gets one entry after TCRdb re-called the multiplex PCR reads with MiXCR. The sample yields 500,000 to 750,000 distinct CDR3 sequences, 35% to 55% seen once. Trimming cost V 1 base and J 8 bases; bases outside gene matches: 2. CDR1 and CDR2 from the germline V gene are ENHRY and SYGVKD. The CDR3 covers 13 residues. The TCR sequence derives from a woman aged 18-29 years with Graves' hyperthyroidism. Sequenced sample: peripheral blood or thyroid tissue (not recorded which). The genes are TRBV10-3 and TRBJ1-2; TRBD1 matches 9 bases. CDR3: CAISEWDREGYTF. The CDR3, as DNA: TGTGCCATCAGTGAGTGGGACAGGGAAGGCTACACCTTC.